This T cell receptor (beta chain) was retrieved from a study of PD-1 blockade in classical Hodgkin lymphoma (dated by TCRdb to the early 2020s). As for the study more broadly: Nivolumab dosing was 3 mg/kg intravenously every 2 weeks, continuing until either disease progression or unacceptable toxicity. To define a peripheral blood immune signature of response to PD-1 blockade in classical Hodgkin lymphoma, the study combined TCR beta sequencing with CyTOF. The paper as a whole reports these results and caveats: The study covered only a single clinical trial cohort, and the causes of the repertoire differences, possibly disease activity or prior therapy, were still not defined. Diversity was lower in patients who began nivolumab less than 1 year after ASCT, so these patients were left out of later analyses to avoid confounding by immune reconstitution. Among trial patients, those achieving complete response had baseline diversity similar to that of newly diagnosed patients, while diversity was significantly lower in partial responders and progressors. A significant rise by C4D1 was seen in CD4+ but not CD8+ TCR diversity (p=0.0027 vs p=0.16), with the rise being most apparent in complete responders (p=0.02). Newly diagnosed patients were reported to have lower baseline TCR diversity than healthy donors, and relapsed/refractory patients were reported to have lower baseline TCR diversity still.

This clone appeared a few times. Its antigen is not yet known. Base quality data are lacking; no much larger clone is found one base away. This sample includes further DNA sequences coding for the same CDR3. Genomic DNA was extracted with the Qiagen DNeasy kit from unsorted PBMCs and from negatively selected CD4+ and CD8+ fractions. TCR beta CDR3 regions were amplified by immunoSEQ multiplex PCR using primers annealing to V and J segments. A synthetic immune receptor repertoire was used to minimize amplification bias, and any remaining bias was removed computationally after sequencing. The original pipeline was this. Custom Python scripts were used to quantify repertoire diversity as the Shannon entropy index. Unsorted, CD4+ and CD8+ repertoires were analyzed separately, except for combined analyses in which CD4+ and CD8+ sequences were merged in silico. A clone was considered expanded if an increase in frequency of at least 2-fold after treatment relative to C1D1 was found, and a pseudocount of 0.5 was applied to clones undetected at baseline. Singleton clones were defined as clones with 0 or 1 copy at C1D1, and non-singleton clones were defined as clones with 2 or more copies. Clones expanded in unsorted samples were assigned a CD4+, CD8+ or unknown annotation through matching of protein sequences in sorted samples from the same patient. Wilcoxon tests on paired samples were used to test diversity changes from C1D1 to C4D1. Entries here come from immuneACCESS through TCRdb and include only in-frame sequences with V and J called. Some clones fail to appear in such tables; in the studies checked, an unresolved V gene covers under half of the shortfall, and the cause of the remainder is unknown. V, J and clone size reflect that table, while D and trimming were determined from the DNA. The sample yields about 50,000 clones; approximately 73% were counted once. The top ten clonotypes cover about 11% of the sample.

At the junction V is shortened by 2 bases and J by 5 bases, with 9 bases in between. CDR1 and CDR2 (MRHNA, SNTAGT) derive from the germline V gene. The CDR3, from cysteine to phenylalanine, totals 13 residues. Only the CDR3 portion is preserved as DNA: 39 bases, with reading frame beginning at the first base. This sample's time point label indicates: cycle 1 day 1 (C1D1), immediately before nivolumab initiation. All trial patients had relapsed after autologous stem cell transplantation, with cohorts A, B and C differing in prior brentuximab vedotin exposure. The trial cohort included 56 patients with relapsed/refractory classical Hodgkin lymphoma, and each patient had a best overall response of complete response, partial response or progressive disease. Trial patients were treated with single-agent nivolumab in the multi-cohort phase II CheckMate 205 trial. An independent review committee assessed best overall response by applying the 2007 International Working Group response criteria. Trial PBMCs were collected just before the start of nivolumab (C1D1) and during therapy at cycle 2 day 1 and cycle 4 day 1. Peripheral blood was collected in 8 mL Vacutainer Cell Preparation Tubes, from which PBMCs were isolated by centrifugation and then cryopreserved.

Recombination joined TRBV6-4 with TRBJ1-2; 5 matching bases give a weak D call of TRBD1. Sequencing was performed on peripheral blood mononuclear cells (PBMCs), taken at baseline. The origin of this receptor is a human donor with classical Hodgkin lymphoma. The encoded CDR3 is CASSDGGRYGYTF. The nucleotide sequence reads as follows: TGTGCCAGCAGTGACGGGGGAAGGTATGGCTACACCTTC.